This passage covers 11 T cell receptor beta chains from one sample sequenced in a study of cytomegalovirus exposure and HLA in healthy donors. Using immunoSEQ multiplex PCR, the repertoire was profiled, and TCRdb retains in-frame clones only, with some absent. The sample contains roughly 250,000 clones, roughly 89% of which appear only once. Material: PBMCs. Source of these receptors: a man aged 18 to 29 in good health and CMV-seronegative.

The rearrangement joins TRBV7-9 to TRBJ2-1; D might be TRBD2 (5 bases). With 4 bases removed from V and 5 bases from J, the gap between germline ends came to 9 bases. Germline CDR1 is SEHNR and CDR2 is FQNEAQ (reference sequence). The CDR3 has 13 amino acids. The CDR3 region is CASSSGLNNEQFF. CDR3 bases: TGTGCCAGCAGCTCTGGACTCAACAATGAGCAGTTCTTC.

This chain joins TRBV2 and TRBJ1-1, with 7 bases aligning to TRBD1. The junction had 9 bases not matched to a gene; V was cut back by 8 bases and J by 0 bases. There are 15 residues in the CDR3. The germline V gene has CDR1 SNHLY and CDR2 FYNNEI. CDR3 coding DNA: TGTGCCAGCCTATGGGACAGTCCCGTGAACACTGAAGCTTTCTTT. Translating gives CASLWDSPVNTEAFF.

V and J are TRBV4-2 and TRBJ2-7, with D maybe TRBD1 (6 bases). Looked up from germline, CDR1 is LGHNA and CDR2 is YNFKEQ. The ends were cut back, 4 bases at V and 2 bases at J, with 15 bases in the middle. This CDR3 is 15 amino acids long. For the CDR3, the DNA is TGTGCCAGCAGCCGAGAAGCCGGGACACCCTACGAGCAGTACTTC. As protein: CASSREAGTPYEQYF.

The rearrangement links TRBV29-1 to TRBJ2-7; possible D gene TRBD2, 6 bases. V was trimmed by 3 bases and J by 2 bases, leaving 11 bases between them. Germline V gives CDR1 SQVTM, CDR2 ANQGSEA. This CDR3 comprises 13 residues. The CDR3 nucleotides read TGCAGCGTTGAGGGCGGGACGCCCTACGAGCAGTACTTC. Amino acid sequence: CSVEGGTPYEQYF.

The CDR3 spells CASSQEQGSYNSPLHF. CDR3 nucleotide sequence: TGTGCCAGCAGCCAGGAACAGGGGTCCTATAATTCACCCCTCCACTTT. This chain uses TRBV4-2 with TRBJ1-6, with 7 bases fitting TRBD1. The CDR3 contains 16 residues. The germline V gene encodes CDR1 LGHNA and CDR2 YNFKEQ. V trimming: 3 bases; J trimming: 1 base; junction bases outside the gene matches: 3.

Here the CDR3 reads CASSWPAGGSDTQYF. In nucleotides, the CDR3 is TGTGCCAGCAGCTGGCCAGCGGGAGGGTCAGATACGCAGTATTTT. The V gene is TRBV5-8, the J gene TRBJ2-3; TRBD2 agrees at 10 bases. The germline V gene encodes CDR1 SGHTS and CDR2 YDEGEE. Germline trimming cut 3 bases from V and 4 bases from J; bases unmatched to any gene: 5. This CDR3 region has 15 residues.

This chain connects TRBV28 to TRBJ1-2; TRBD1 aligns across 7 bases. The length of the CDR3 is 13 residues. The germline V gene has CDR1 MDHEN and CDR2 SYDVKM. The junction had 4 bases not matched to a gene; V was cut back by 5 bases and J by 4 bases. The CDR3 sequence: CASSARDSYGYTF. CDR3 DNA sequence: TGTGCCAGCAGTGCCCGGGACAGCTATGGCTACACCTTC.

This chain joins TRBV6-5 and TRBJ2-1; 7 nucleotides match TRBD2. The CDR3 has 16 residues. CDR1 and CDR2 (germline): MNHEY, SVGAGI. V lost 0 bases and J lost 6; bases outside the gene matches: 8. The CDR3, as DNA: TGTGCCAGCAGTTACTCGTATGTAGCGGGTGCCAATGAGCAGTTCTTC. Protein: CASSYSYVAGANEQFF.

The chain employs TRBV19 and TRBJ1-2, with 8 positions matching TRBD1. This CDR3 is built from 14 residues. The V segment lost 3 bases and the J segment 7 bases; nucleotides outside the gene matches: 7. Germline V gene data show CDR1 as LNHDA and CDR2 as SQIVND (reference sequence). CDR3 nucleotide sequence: TGTGCCAGTAGTATGACAGGGGATTCGGGTGGCTACACCTTC. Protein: CASSMTGDSGGYTF.

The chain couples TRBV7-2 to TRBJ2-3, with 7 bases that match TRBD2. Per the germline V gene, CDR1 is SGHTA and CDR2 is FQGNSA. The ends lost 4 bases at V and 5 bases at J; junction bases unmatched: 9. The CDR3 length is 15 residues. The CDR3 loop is CASSSRVGLVDTQYF. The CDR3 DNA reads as TGTGCCAGCAGCTCAAGGGTCGGACTAGTAGATACGCAGTATTTT.

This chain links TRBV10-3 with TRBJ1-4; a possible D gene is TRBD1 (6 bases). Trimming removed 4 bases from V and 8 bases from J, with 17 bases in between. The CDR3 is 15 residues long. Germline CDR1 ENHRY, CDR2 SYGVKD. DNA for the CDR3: TGTGCCATCAGTGCCGACACAGGGCGAGGCGAAAAACTGTTTTTT. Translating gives CAISADTGRGEKLFF.